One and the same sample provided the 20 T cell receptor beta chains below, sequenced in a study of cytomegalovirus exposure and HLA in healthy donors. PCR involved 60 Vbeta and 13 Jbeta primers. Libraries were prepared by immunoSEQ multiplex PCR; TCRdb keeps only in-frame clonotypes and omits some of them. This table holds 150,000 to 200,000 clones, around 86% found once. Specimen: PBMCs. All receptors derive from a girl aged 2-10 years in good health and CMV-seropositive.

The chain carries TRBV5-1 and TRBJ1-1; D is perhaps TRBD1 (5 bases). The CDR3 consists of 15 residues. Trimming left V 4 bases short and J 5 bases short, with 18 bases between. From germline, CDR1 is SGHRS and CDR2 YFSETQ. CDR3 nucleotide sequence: TGCGCCAGCAGCCCCCTCTCGGCAGGGCGGACTGAAGCTTTCTTT. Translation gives CASSPLSAGRTEAFF.

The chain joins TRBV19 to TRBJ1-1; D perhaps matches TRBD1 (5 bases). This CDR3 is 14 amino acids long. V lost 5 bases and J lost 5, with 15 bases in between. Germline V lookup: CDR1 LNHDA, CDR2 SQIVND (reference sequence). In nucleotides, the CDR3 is TGTGCCAGTAGTTCACGGATTGGGGGGACTGAAGCTTTCTTT. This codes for CASSSRIGGTEAFF.

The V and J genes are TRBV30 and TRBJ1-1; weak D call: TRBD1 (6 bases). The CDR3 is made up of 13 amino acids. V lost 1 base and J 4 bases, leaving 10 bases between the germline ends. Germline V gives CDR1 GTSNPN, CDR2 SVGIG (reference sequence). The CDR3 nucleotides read TGTGCCTGGAGTGAGGGGGTTTCCACTGAAGCTTTCTTT. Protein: CAWSEGVSTEAFF.

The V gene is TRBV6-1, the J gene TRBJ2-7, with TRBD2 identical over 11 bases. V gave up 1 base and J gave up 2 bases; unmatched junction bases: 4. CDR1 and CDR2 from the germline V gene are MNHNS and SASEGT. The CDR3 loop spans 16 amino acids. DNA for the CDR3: TGTGCCAGCAGTGAAGAGGTAGCGGGAGGGCCCTACGAGCAGTACTTC. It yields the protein CASSEEVAGGPYEQYF.

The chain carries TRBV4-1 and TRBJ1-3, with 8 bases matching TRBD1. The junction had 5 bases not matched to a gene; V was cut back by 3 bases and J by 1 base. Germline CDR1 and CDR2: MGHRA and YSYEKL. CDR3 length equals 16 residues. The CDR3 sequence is CASSHHQGASGNTIYF. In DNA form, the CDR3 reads TGCGCCAGCAGCCACCATCAGGGGGCATCTGGAAACACCATATATTTT.

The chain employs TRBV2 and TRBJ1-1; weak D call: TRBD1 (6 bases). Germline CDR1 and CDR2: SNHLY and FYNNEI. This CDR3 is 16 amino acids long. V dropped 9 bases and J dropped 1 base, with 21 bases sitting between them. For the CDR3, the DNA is TGTGCCAGTAGAACAGGGAATGTGTGGAAGAACACTGAAGCTTTCTTT. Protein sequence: CASRTGNVWKNTEAFF.

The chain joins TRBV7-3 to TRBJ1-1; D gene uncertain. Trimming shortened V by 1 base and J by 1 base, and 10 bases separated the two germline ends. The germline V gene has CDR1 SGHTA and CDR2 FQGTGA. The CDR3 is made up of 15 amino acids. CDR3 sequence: CASSLMVRGNTEAFF. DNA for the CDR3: TGTGCCAGCAGCTTAATGGTTCGGGGGAACACTGAAGCTTTCTTT.

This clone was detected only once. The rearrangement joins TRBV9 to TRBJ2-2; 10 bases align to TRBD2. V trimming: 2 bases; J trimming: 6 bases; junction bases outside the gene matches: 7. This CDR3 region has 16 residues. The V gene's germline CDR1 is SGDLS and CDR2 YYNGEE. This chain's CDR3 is CASSVGLAGEAGELFF. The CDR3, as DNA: TGTGCCAGCAGCGTCGGGCTAGCGGGAGAAGCCGGGGAGCTGTTTTTT.

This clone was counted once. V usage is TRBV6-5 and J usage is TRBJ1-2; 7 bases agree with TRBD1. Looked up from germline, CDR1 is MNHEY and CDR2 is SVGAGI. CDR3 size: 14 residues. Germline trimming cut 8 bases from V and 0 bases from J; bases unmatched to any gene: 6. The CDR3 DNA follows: TGTGCCAGCTCAATAGGACAGGCTAACTATGGCTACACCTTC. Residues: CASSIGQANYGYTF.

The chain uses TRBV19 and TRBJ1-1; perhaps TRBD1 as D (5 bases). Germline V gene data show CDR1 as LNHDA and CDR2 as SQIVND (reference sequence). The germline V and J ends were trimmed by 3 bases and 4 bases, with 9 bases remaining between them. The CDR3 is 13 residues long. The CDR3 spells CASSMLGGTEAFF. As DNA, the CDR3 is TGTGCCAGTAGTATGTTGGGGGGCACTGAAGCTTTCTTT.

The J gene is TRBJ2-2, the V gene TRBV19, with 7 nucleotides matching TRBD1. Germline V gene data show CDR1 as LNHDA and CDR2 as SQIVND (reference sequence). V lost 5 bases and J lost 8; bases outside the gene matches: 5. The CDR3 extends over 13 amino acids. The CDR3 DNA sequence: TGTGCCAGTAGTTACAGGGGTTTTGGGGAGCTGTTTTTT. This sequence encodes CASSYRGFGELFF.

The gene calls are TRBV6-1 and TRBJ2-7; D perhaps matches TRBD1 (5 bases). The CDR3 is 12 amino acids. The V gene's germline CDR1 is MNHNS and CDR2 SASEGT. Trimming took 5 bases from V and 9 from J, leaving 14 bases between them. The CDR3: CASSSPGSGQYF. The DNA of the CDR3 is TGTGCCAGCAGTTCCCCAGGGTCTGGGCAGTACTTC.

This chain's CDR3 is CASGGGQGEIIAGNTIYF. Written as DNA, the CDR3 is TGTGCCAGCGGGGGGGGACAGGGGGAAATCATCGCCGGAAACACCATATATTTT. The genes are TRBV2 and TRBJ1-3, with TRBD1 identical over 11 bases. This CDR3 is built from 18 residues. V shed 8 bases, J shed 4 bases, and the junction held 16 bases outside the gene matches. Germline assignment: CDR1 SNHLY and CDR2 FYNNEI.

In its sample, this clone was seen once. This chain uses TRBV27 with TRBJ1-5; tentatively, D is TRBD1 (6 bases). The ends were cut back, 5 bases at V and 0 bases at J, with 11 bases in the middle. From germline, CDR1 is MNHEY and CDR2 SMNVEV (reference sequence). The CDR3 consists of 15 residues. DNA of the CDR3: TGTGCCAGCAGTCCAAGGGGGTATAGCAATCAGCCCCAGCATTTT. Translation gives CASSPRGYSNQPQHF.

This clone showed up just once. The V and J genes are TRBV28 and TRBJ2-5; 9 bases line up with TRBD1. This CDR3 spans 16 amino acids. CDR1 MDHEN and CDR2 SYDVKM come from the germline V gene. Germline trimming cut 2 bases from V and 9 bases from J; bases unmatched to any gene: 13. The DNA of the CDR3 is TGTGCCAGCAGTTTAGGGGGACAGGGCAAGAGGACAGCCCAGTACTTC. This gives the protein CASSLGGQGKRTAQYF.

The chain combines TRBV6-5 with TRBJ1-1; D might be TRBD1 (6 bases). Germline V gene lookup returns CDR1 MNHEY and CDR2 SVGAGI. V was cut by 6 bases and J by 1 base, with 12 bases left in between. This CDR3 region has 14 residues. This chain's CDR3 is CASSLGQTNTEAFF. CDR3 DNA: TGTGCCAGCAGCCTCGGACAGACGAACACTGAAGCTTTCTTT.

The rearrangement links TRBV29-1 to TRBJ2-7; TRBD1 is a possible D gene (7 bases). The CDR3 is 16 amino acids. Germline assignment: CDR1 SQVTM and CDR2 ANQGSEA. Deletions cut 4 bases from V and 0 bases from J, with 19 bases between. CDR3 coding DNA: TGCAGCGTTGCGATGAATGCGGGACAGCCCTCCTACGAGCAGTACTTC. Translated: CSVAMNAGQPSYEQYF.

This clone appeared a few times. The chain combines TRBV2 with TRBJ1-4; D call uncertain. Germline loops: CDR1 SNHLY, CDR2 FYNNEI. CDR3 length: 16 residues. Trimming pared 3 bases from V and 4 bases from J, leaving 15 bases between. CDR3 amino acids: CASSDSGSPLNEKLFF. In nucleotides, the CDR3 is TGTGCCAGCAGTGACTCGGGGTCCCCCCTTAATGAAAAACTGTTTTTT. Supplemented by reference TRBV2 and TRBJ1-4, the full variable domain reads EPEVTQTPSHQVTQMGQEVILRCVPISNHLYFYWYRQILGQKVEFLVSFYNNEISEKSEIFDDQFSVERPDGSNFTLKIRSTKLEDSAMYFCASSDSGSPLNEKLFFGSGTQLSVL.

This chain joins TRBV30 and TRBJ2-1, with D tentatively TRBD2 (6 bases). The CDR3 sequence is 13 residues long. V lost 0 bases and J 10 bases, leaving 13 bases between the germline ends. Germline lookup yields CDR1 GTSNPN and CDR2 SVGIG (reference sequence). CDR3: CAWSVGGLREQFF. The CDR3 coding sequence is TGTGCCTGGAGTGTGGGAGGCCTACGGGAGCAGTTCTTC.

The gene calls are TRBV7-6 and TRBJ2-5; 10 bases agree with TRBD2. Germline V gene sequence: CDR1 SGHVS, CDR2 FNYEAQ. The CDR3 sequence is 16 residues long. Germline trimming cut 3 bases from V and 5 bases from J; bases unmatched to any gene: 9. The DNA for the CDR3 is TGTGCCAGCAGCTTCGGACTAGCGGTGGGGGGCGAGACCCAGTACTTC. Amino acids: CASSFGLAVGGETQYF.